This TCR beta chain was observed in a study of blood T cell repertoires in COVID-19. Across the whole study: There were acute and convalescent COVID-19 samples, and they came from the United States, Italy and Spain. T cells, B-cell-depleted T cells, or PBMCs supplied cDNA or gDNA.

Symptom resolution, clearance, or two negative PCRs marked donors in Cohort 3 as recovered. Study processing details: Quantification of nucleated cells was approximated via reference gene primer amplification. Assay used: immunoSEQ multiplex PCR; TCRdb lists only in-frame clones, some missing. That table furnishes V, J and clone size, whereas the DNA furnished D and trimming. In the table there are 450,000 to 500,000 clones, 88% of which are singletons. Sample: PBMCs or T cells enriched from blood (not recorded which). The sequence derives from a woman aged 55-69 years who had recovered from COVID-19.

The CDR3 loop is CASRRGGSTDTQYF. For the CDR3, the DNA is TGTGCCAGCAGGCGCGGGGGGTCCACAGATACGCAGTATTTT. The V and J genes are TRBV11-3 and TRBJ2-3; 8 positions agree with TRBD2. The CDR3 length is 14 residues. Trimming took 6 bases from V and 2 from J; bases not matched to a gene: 4. Germline loops: CDR1 SGHNT, CDR2 YENEEA.